This T cell receptor (beta chain) was captured in a study of PD-1 blockade in classical Hodgkin lymphoma. Only in-frame clones appear in the TCRdb table, and some are missing; sequencing was by immunoSEQ multiplex PCR. Seen here are 20,000 to 25,000 clones, 90% observed once, and the top ten hold around 0.41%. Study-level points and caveats: When set against healthy donors, newly diagnosed patients were reported to show lower baseline TCR diversity.

In regard to this clone: As yet, its antigen is unknown.

The time point here: newly diagnosed, previously untreated cHL patient sample. Researchers report purifying CD4+ T cells from thawed PBMCs by magnetic negative selection. The source is a human donor with classical Hodgkin lymphoma. Material for sequencing was CD4+ T cells from blood.

The CDR3 here is CAWSVGGKSYGYTF. CDR3 in DNA: TGTGCCTGGAGTGTTGGGGGAAAGTCGTATGGCTACACCTTC. The chain employs TRBV30 and TRBJ1-2; maybe TRBD1 (5 bases). Between the trimmed V and J ends, which lost 0 bases and 5 bases, there was a span of 13 bases. This CDR3 contains 14 residues. Germline assignment: CDR1 GTSNPN and CDR2 SVGIG (reference sequence). Full variable domain (outside the CDR3, taken from reference TRBV30 and TRBJ1-2): SQTIHQWPATLVQPVGSPLSLECTVEGTSNPNLYWYRQAAGRGLQLLFYSVGIGQISSEVPQNLSASRPQDRQFILSSKKLLLSDSGFYLCAWSVGGKSYGYTFGSGTRLTVV.